This T cell receptor (beta chain) was recovered during a study of PD-1 blockade in classical Hodgkin lymphoma. Turning to the study itself: Patients had nivolumab dosed at 3 mg/kg, delivered intravenously every 2 weeks. Study-wide results and caveats: With CD4+ cells, TCR diversity rose significantly by C4D1, but not with CD8+ cells.

CDR3 length: 18 amino acids. Germline values: CDR1 MGHRA, CDR2 YSYEKL. J was trimmed by 4 bases and V by 2 bases; bases with no gene match: 15. Time point in this sample: cycle 4 day 1 (C4D1), after less than 7 weeks of nivolumab. Relapse was seen in all patients after autologous stem cell transplantation, and brentuximab vedotin exposure was variable. Negative selection with magnetic separation was used to purify CD4+ T cells from thawed PBMCs. Complete response, partial response or progressive disease constituted the best response categories observed. Of note for this clone: The target antigen is unknown.

Clones were read by immunoSEQ multiplex PCR, and TCRdb kept only the in-frame ones, dropping some. The sample contains roughly 29,000 clones, less than 80% of which appear only once. This clonotype originated in a human donor with classical Hodgkin lymphoma. The rearrangement joins TRBV4-1 to TRBJ2-3, with TRBD2 matching 7 bases. Sequenced here: CD4+ T cells from blood, sampled before the fourth cycle of nivolumab. Here the CDR3 reads CASSQSGTNAGIPDTQYF. Here the CDR3 DNA reads TGCGCCAGCAGCCAATCCGGGACTAACGCGGGGATCCCAGATACGCAGTATTTT.